This entry concerns a single T cell receptor (beta chain). Its antigen is unidentified. Germline-derived CDR1 and CDR2 are MNHEY and SVGAGI. CDR3 size: 14 residues. The ends were cut back, 5 bases at V and 2 bases at J, with 11 bases in the middle. The sample comes from a study of OX40 agonist ivuxolimab in advanced cancers. Study-level information: Under the entry rules, prior anti-PD-1, anti-PD-L1 or anti-CTLA-4 therapy was allowed, and roughly 39% had some. Of the patients, three showed partial responses, one with hepatocellular carcinoma and two with cutaneous melanoma. Overall study findings and caveats: In general, CD8+ T cells held more expanded clones than CD4+ did, on average. At 0.1 to 3.0 mg/kg and by week 6, clonal expansion occurred in CD4+ and CD8+ blood T cells.

Assay: immunoSEQ multiplex PCR; the TCRdb copy retains only in-frame clones and omits some. The sample includes tens of thousands of clones, approximately 83% of them seen just once. The material was CD4+ or CD8+ T cells sorted from blood, obtained in a trial of the OX40 agonist ivuxolimab. The clonotype originates from an adult with an advanced solid tumor such as melanoma, head and neck, liver or kidney cancer. The chain carries TRBV6-5 and TRBJ2-3; D is unclear. CDR3 amino acids: CASSRRTPTDTQYF. Here the CDR3 DNA reads TGTGCCAGCAGTCGCCGGACGCCCACAGATACGCAGTATTTT.